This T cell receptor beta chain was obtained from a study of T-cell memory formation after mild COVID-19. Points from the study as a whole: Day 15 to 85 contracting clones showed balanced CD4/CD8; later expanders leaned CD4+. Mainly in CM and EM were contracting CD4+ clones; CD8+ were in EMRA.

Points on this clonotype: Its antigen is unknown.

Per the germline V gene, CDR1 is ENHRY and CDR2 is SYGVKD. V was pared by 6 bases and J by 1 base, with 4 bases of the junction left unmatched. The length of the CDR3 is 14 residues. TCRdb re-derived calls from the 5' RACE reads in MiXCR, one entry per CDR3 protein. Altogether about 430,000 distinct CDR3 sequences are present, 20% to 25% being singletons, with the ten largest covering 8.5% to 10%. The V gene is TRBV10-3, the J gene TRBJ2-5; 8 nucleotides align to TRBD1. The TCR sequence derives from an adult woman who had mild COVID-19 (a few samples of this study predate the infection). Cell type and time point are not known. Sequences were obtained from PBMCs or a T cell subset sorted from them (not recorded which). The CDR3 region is CAISLTGGQETQYF. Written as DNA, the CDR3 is TGTGCCATCAGCCTTACAGGGGGCCAAGAGACCCAGTACTTC.